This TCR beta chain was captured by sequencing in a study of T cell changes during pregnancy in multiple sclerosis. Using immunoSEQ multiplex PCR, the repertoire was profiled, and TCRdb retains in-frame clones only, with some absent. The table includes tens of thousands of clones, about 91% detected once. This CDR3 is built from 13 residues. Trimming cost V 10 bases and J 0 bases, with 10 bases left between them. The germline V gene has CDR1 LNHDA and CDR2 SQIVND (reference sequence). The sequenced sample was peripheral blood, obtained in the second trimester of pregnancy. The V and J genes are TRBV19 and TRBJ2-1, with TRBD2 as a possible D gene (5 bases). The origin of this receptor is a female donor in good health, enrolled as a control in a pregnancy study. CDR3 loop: CANAGLSYNEQFF. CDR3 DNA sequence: TGTGCCAATGCGGGTCTCTCCTACAATGAGCAGTTCTTC.